Listed here is a single T cell receptor (beta chain). The data were taken from a study of OX40 agonist ivuxolimab in advanced cancers. The CDR3 sequence is 14 residues long. V lost 6 bases and J lost 5, with 16 bases in between. CDR1 is MNHNY and CDR2 is SVGAGI in the germline V gene (reference sequence). People who had autoimmune disease history or systemic immunosuppression were excluded. TCRdb's table, derived via immunoSEQ multiplex PCR, lists solely in-frame clones and lacks some. The table lists under 45,000 clones, around 83% of them singletons. This chain uses TRBV6-6 with TRBJ2-5, with a weak D call TRBD2 (5 bases). Sample: CD4+ or CD8+ T cells sorted from blood, taken in a trial of the OX40 agonist ivuxolimab. The sequence derives from an adult with an advanced solid tumor such as melanoma, head and neck, liver or kidney cancer. Written as DNA, the CDR3 is TGTGCCAGCAGCCAACTAGTTTTAGTGGAGACCCAGTACTTC. Its protein product is CASSQLVLVETQYF.